This T cell receptor beta chain emerged from a study of T cells in localized non-small cell lung cancer. V shed 1 base and J 7 bases; nucleotides not matched to a gene: 16. CDR1 is SGHRS, CDR2 YFSETQ, per germline. This CDR3 contains 18 residues. Comment on this clone: What it recognizes is unknown.

General study points: Investigators sequenced only a single tumor region, leaving heterogeneity possible. Tumor showed lower T cell clonality than uninvolved adjacent lung, where it was highest.

Some clones are missing from TCRdb's copy, which holds only in-frame ones; the method was immunoSEQ multiplex PCR. The table shows 1,500 to 2,000 clones, with 23% occurring only once. Sequences were derived from normal lung tissue next to the tumor, sampled before any cancer treatment. The receptor was isolated from a male donor at least 60 years old with stage I lung adenocarcinoma. This chain uses TRBV5-1 with TRBJ1-5; TRBD1 agrees at 8 bases. This chain's CDR3 is CASSLTPSAGGAAQPQHF. Here the CDR3 DNA reads TGCGCCAGCAGCTTGACTCCCTCTGCAGGGGGCGCAGCCCAGCCCCAGCATTTT.